This TCR beta chain is drawn from a study of CD4 T cells in relation to SARS-CoV-2 and coronaviruses. A word on this clone: What it binds is unknown.

CD4+ T cells from unexposed donors were obtained before the COVID-19 pandemic (2011-2018). The cells were cultured for around ten days before CD4+ T cells were isolated. The table came from immunoSEQ multiplex PCR; TCRdb's copy has only in-frame clones and leaves some out. The repertoire holds about 22,000 clones, with roughly 70% as singletons. Sequencing was done on a sample of CD4+ T cells from PBMCs, cultured in vitro. This clonotype was obtained from a human donor in good health.

The CDR3 nucleotides read TGTGCCAGCAGTGAATATGGCTACACCTTC. Protein: CASSEYGYTF. J is TRBJ1-2 and V is TRBV6-1; no definite D call. V shed 2 bases and J shed 5 bases, with 0 bases lying between them. Germline values: CDR1 MNHNS, CDR2 SASEGT. The CDR3 spans 10 residues.